This TCR beta chain was found in a study of low-dose radiotherapy and immunotherapy resistance in tumors. Germline values: CDR1 MRHNA, CDR2 SNTAGT. V gave up 7 bases and J gave up 9 bases, with 19 bases separating them. This CDR3 spans 15 amino acids. Alpha and beta chains were covered, as first-strand cDNA relied on TRAV- and TRBV-specific primers. The TCRs were subjected to amplification over about 20 PCR cycles employing a constant-region primer in conjunction with a V-primer adapter. Via MiXCR, TCRdb re-called the reads, giving one row per CDR3 protein. The sample has several thousand distinct CDR3 sequences, approximately 70% seen once.

This rearrangement joins TRBV6-4 to TRBJ1-6; D might be TRBD1 (6 bases). The clonotype comes from a human donor with advanced metastatic prostate, ovarian, gallbladder or colorectal cancer (not recorded which). This table probably holds off-target reads from a library built for another chain. The CDR3 sequence is CASTNKQGSASPLHF. The DNA for the CDR3 is TGTGCCAGCACAAACAAACAGGGTTCGGCTTCACCCCTCCACTTT.